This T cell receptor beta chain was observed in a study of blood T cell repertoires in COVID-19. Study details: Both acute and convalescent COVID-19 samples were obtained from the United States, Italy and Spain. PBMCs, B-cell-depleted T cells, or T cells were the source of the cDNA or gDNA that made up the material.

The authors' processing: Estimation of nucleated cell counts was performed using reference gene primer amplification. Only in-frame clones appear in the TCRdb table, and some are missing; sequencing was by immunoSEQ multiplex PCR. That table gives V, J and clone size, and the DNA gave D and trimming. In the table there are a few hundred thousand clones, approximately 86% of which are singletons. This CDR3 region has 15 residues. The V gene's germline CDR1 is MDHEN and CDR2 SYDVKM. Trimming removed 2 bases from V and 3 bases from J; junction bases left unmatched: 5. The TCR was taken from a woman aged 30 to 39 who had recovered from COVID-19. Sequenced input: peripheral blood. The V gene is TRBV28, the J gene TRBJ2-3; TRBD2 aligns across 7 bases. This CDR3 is CASSLAGVGTDTQYF. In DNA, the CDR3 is TGTGCCAGCAGTTTAGCGGGAGTAGGGACAGATACGCAGTATTTT. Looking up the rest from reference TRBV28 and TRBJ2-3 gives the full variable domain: DVKVTQSSRYLVKRTGEKVFLECVQDMDHENMFWYRQDPGLGLRLIYFSYDVKMKEKGDIPEGYSVSREKKERFSLILESASTNQTSMYLCASSLAGVGTDTQYFGPGTRLTVL.